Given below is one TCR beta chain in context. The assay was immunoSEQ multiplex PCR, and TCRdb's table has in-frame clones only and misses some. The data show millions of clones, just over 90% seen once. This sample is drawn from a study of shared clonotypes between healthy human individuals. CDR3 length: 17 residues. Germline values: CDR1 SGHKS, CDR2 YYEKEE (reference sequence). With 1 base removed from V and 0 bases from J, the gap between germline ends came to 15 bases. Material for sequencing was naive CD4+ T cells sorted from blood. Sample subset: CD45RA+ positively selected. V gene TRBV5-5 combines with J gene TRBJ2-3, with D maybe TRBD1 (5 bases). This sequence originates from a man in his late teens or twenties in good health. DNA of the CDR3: TGTGCCAGCAGCTTGTACGGGCGACAGCCTAGCACAGATACGCAGTATTTT. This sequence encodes CASSLYGRQPSTDTQYF.